A single sample gave rise to the 17 T cell receptor beta chains below, sequenced in a study of beta chain features in type 1 diabetes. Study outcomes and limitations: For Type 1 diabetes patients, all four CD4+ subsets carried TCRB CDR3s that were moderately but significantly shorter.

The antigens these receptors bind are not known. Reverse transcription of all isolated RNA meant that expressed TCRB transcripts were sequenced. Assay: immunoSEQ multiplex PCR; the TCRdb copy retains only in-frame clones and omits some. There are about 700,000 clones in the sample; about an eighth occur only once, and 0.022% lies in the top ten. The sample comprised naive CD4+ T cells from blood. Source of these receptors: a man aged 18 to 29 with type 1 diabetes.

The table lists this clone with a few counts. The V gene is TRBV7-9, the J gene TRBJ1-1; weak D call: TRBD1 (5 bases). V was shortened by 6 bases and J by 1 base, with 15 bases between the two germline ends. Per the germline V gene, CDR1 is SEHNR and CDR2 is FQNEAQ (reference sequence). The CDR3 contains 15 residues. DNA for the CDR3: TGTGCCAGCAGTTTGGTGGCAGGGAGGAACACTGAAGCTTTCTTT. Translating gives CASSLVAGRNTEAFF.

There are a few counts of this clone. The genes are TRBV29-1 and TRBJ2-3; the match to TRBD1 covers 7 bases. The V segment lost 5 bases and the J segment 5 bases; nucleotides outside the gene matches: 16. The CDR3 runs to 16 residues. Germline-derived CDR1 and CDR2 are SQVTM and ANQGSEA. The CDR3 loop is CSVYDSGQSLKDTQYF. CDR3 DNA: TGCAGCGTTTATGACTCGGGACAGTCTTTAAAAGATACGCAGTATTTT.

This chain joins TRBV5-4 and TRBJ1-1, with D possibly TRBD1 on 6 matching bases. V dropped 4 bases and J dropped 2 bases, with 18 bases sitting between them. Germline V gene data show CDR1 as SGHNT and CDR2 as YYREEE (reference sequence). CDR3 length: 16 residues. This CDR3 is CASSDSSGTRNTEAFF. The CDR3 DNA reads TGTGCCAGCAGCGACTCGTCCGGGACAAGAAACACTGAAGCTTTCTTT.

The chain has TRBV29-1 and TRBJ2-7, with TRBD2 as a possible D gene (6 bases). The germline V gene encodes CDR1 SQVTM and CDR2 ANQGSEA. The CDR3 covers 13 residues. V shed 6 bases and J shed 9 bases, with 21 bases lying between them. CDR3 loop: CSVARDSVVGQYF. The CDR3 bases are TGCAGCGTCGCCCGGGACTCCGTGGTCGGGCAGTACTTC.

The J gene is TRBJ2-3, the V gene TRBV19; D call uncertain. The V end lost 5 bases, the J end lost 4 bases, and 7 bases lay between the germline ends. The germline V gene encodes CDR1 LNHDA and CDR2 SQIVND (reference sequence). This CDR3 spans 12 amino acids. The CDR3, as DNA: TGTGCCAGTAGTCTAATCGCAGATACGCAGTATTTT. This encodes CASSLIADTQYF.

The V and J genes are TRBV4-2 and TRBJ2-1; 11 nucleotides align to TRBD2. V shed 0 bases, J shed 4 bases, and the junction held 2 bases outside the gene matches. Germline V lookup: CDR1 LGHNA, CDR2 YNFKEQ. CDR3 length: 16 amino acids. The DNA for the CDR3 is TGTGCCAGCAGCCAAGATCCTAGCGGGGGGTACAATGAGCAGTTCTTC. Residues: CASSQDPSGGYNEQFF.

In its sample, this clone was seen a few times. CDR3 residues: CASRGSGGPTDTQYF. The CDR3 DNA reads as TGTGCCAGCCGTGGAAGCGGGGGGCCCACAGATACGCAGTATTTT. V is TRBV6-5 and J is TRBJ2-3, with 9 bases fitting TRBD2. Per the germline V gene, CDR1 is MNHEY and CDR2 is SVGAGI. V lost 8 bases and J lost 2; bases outside the gene matches: 8. CDR3 length: 15 amino acids.

The chain links TRBV9 to TRBJ2-7; tentatively, D is TRBD1 or TRBD2 (5 bases each). CDR3 length: 13 amino acids. The V and J ends lost 4 bases and 3 bases respectively, with 11 bases between them. Looked up from germline, CDR1 is SGDLS and CDR2 is YYNGEE. The CDR3 DNA reads as TGTGCCAGCAGCTTCGGGACGGACTACGAGCAGTACTTC. It specifies CASSFGTDYEQYF.

The rearrangement links TRBV2 to TRBJ2-3; D possibly corresponds to TRBD2 (6 bases). The CDR3 has 15 amino acids. Per the germline V gene, CDR1 is SNHLY and CDR2 is FYNNEI. V was shortened by 8 bases and J by 0 bases, with 15 bases between the two germline ends. This CDR3 is CASAGTASSTDTQYF. The CDR3 region has the DNA TGTGCCAGCGCGGGGACGGCCTCTAGCACAGATACGCAGTATTTT.

This clone was counted only a few times. The rearrangement joins TRBV28 to TRBJ2-7; 7 bases map to TRBD1. V lost 7 bases to trimming and J lost 1 base; unmatched junction nucleotides: 7. This CDR3 has 14 amino acids. Germline CDR1 and CDR2: MDHEN and SYDVKM. The CDR3 region has the DNA TGTGCCAGCAACCTACCGGGACAGTCCTACGAGCAGTACTTC. Residues: CASNLPGQSYEQYF.

V gene TRBV29-1 combines with J gene TRBJ1-1; maybe TRBD1 (5 bases). Trimming pared 7 bases from V and 4 bases from J, leaving 16 bases between. The CDR3 is 13 amino acids. Germline V gene sequence: CDR1 SQVTM, CDR2 ANQGSEA. This chain's CDR3 is CSARVGGATEAFF. CDR3 nucleotide sequence: TGCAGCGCCAGGGTTGGGGGTGCCACTGAAGCTTTCTTT.

This clone came up a few times. The chain is built from TRBV4-2 and TRBJ2-3; 10 bases are shared with TRBD2. The J segment lost 7 bases and the V segment lost 2 bases, leaving 9 bases of the junction unmatched. Germline V gene data show CDR1 as LGHNA and CDR2 as YNFKEQ. The CDR3 runs to 16 residues. The CDR3 nucleotides read TGTGCCAGCAGCCAACAAGGACTAGCGGCCACGAATACGCAGTATTTT. Protein sequence: CASSQQGLAATNTQYF.

This clone has only a few counts. The chain has TRBV6-1 and TRBJ2-3; the D gene could be TRBD1 or TRBD2 (5 bases each). This CDR3 has 14 amino acids. In germline, CDR1 is MNHNS, CDR2 SASEGT. Trimming removed 0 bases from V and 14 bases from J, with 18 bases in between. CDR3 in amino acids: CASSEATRGRRPYF. The CDR3 nucleotides are TGTGCCAGCAGTGAAGCTACTAGGGGCCGGCGTCCGTATTTT.

This clone was detected only a few times. The rearrangement links TRBV7-9 to TRBJ1-2, with D uncertain. The CDR3 consists of 12 residues. Trimming stripped 5 bases from V and 7 bases from J, with 11 bases between. Germline CDR1 reads SEHNR; CDR2 reads FQNEAQ (reference sequence). The CDR3 DNA follows: TGTGCCAGCAGCAAGAGAGGGTCTGGCTACACCTTC. The encoded protein is CASSKRGSGYTF.

The chain carries TRBV30 and TRBJ1-1; D may be TRBD1 (5 bases). V lost 8 bases and J 1 base, leaving 11 bases between the germline ends. Germline CDR1 is GTSNPN and CDR2 is SVGIG (reference sequence). The CDR3 spans 12 residues. This CDR3 is CAGTGRNTEAFF. CDR3 bases: TGTGCCGGAACGGGACGGAACACTGAAGCTTTCTTT.

The rearrangement links TRBV4-1 to TRBJ2-5, with TRBD2 as a possible D gene (5 bases). The germline CDR1 and CDR2 sequences are MGHRA and YSYEKL. This CDR3 is 15 amino acids long. The germline V and J ends were trimmed by 3 bases and 1 base, with 12 bases remaining between them. The CDR3 region is CASSQASGGQETQYF. The CDR3 coding sequence is TGCGCCAGCAGCCAGGCCTCCGGAGGCCAAGAGACCCAGTACTTC.

The gene calls are TRBV4-1 and TRBJ2-3; 9 bases align to TRBD2. The ends lost 0 bases at V and 6 bases at J; junction bases unmatched: 7. The CDR3 extends over 16 amino acids. Germline V gene lookup returns CDR1 MGHRA and CDR2 YSYEKL. The CDR3 protein is CASSQEEAGGLDTQYF. For the CDR3, the DNA is TGCGCCAGCAGCCAAGAGGAGGCGGGGGGGCTGGATACGCAGTATTTT.